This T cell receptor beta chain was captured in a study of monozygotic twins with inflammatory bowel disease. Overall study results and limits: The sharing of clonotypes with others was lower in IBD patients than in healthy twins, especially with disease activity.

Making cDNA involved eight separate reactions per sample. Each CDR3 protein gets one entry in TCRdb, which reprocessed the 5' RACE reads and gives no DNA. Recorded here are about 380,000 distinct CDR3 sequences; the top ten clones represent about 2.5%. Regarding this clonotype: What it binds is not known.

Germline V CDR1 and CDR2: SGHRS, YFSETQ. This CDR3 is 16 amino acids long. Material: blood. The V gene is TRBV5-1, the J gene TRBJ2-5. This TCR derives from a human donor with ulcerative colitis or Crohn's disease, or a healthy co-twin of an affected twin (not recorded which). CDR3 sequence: CASSLAQRWLQETQYF.